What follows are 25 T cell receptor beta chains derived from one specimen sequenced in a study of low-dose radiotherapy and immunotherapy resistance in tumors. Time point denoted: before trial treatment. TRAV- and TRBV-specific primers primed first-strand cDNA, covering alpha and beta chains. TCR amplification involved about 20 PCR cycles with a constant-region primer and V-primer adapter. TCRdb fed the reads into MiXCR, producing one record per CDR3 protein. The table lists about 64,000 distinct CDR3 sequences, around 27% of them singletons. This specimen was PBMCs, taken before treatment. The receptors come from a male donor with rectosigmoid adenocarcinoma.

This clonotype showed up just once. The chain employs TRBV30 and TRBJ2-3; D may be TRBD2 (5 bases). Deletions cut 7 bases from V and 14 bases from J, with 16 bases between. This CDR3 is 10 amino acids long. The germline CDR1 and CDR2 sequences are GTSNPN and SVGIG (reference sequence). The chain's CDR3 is CASGWARRYF. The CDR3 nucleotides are TGTGCCTCGGGGTGGGCTCGACGGTATTTT.

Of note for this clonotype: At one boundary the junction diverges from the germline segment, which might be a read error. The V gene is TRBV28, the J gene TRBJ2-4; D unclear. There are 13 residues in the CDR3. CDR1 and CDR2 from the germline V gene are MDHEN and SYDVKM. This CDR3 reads CVSKELAKNIQYF. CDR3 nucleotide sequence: TGTGTCAGCAAGGAGTTAGCCAAAAACATTCAGTACTTT.

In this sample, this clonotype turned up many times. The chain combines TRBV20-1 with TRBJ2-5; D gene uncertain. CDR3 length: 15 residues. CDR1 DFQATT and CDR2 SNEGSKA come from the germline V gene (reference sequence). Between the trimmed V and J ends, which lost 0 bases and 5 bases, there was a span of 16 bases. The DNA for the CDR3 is TGCAGTGCTAGAGAACCCGGGCTCAAACTGGAGACCCAGTACTTC. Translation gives CSAREPGLKLETQYF.

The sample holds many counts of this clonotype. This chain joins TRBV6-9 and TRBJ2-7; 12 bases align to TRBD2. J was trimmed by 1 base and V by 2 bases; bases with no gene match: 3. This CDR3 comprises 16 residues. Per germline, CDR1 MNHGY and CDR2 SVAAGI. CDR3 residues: CASSYTSGGSSYEQYF. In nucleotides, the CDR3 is TGTGCCAGCAGTTATACTAGCGGGGGGTCGTCCTACGAGCAGTACTTC.

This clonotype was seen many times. DNA for the CDR3: TGTGCCAGCAACGAAAAGCGGACCCAGTACTTC. Residues: CASNEKRTQYF. The rearrangement uses TRBV2 and TRBJ2-5; no firm D call. Looked up from germline, CDR1 is SNHLY and CDR2 is FYNNEI. The germline V and J ends were trimmed by 7 bases and 7 bases, with 10 bases remaining between them. The CDR3 is made up of 11 amino acids.

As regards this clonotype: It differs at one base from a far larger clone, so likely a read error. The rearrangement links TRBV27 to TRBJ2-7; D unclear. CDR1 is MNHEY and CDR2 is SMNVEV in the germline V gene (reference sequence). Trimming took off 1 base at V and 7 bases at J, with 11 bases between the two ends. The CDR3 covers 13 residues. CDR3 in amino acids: CASSLYAANEQYF. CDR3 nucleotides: TGTGCCAGCAGTTTATACGCGGCGAATGAGCAGTACTTC.

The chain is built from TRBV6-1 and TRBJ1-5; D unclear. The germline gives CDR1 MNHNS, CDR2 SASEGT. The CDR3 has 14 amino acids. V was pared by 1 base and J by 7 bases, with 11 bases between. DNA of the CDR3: TGTGCCAGCAGTGAAGACGGCTTTCGGCAGCCCCAGCATTTT. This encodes CASSEDGFRQPQHF.

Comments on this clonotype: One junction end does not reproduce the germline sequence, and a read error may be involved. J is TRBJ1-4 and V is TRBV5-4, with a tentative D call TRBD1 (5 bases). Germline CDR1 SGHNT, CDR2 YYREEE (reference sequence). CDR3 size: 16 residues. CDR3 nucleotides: TGCGCCAGCCCCCGTGAGGGGAGGGGACCTAATGAAAAACTGTTTTTT. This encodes CASPREGRGPNEKLFF.

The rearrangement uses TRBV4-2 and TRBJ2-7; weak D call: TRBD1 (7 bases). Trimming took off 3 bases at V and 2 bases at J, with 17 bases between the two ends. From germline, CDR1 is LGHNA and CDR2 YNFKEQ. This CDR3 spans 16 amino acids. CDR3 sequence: CASSQAGRDSTYEQYF. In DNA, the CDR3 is TGTGCCAGCAGCCAGGCCGGGCGGGACAGTACCTACGAGCAGTACTTC.

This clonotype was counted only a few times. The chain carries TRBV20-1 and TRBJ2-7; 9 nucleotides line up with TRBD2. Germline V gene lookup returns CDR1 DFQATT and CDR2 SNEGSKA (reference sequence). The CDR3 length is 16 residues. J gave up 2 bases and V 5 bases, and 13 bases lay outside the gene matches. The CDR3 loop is CSARGRGRWGPYEQYF. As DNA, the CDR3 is TGCAGTGCTCGCGGGAGGGGGCGCTGGGGCCCCTACGAGCAGTACTTC.

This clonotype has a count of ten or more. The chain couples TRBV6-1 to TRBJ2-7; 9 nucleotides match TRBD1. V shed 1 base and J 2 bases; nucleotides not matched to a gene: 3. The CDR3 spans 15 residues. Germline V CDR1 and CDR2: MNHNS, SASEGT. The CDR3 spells CASSEEGTGPYEQYF. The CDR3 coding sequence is TGTGCCAGCAGTGAAGAGGGGACAGGGCCCTACGAGCAGTACTTC.

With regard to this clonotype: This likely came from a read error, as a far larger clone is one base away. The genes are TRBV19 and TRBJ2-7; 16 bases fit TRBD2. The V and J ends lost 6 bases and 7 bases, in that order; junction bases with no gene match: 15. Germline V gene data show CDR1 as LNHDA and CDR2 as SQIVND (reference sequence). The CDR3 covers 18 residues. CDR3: CASSKPGLAGGRDNEQYF. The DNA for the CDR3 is TGTGCCAGTAGCAAACCGGGACTAGCGGGAGGGCGGGACAATGAGCAGTACTTC.

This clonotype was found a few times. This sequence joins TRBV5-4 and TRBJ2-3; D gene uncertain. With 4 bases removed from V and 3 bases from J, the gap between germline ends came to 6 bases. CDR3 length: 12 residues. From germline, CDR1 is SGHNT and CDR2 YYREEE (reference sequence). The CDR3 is CASSIGTDTQYF. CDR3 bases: TGTGCCAGCAGCATCGGAACAGATACGCAGTATTTT.

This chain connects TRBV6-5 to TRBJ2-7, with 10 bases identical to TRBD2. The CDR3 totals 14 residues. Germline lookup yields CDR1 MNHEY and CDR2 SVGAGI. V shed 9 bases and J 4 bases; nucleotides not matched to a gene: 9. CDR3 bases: TGTGCCAGTCGATTTCTAGCGGGAGCGTACGAGCAGTACTTC. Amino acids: CASRFLAGAYEQYF.

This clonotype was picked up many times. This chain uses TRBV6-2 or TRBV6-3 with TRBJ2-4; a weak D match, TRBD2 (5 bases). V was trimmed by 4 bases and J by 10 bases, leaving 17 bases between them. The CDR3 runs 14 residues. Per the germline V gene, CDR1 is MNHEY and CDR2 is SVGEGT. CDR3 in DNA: TGTGCCAGCAGTTTCCGAACCGTTCGGGATATTCAGTACTTC. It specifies CASSFRTVRDIQYF.

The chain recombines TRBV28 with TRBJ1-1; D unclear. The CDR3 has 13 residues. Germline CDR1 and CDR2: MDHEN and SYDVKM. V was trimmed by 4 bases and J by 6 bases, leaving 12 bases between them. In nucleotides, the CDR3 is TGTGCCAGCAGTTCCCCGGCCCTCCCTGAAGCTTTCTTT. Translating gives CASSSPALPEAFF.

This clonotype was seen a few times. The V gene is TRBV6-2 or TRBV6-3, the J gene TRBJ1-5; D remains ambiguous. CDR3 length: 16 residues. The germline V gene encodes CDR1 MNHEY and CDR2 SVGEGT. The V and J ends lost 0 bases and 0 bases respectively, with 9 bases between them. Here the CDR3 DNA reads TGTGCCAGCAGTTACTCGGCATTTTATAGCAATCAGCCCCAGCATTTT. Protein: CASSYSAFYSNQPQHF.

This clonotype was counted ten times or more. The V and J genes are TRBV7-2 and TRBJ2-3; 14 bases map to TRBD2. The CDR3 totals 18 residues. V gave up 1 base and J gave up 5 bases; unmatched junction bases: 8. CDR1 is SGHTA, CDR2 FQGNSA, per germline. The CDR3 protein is CASSLVLGLAGAGDTQYF. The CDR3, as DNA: TGTGCCAGCAGCTTAGTACTGGGACTAGCGGGAGCGGGAGATACGCAGTATTTT.

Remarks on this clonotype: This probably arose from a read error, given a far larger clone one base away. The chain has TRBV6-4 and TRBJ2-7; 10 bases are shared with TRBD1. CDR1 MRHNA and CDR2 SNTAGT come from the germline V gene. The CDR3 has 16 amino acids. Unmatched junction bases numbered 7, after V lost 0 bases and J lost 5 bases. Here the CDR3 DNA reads TGTGCCAGCAGTGACTCACCGGGACAGGGGAGTCACGAGCAGTACTTC. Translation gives CASSDSPGQGSHEQYF.

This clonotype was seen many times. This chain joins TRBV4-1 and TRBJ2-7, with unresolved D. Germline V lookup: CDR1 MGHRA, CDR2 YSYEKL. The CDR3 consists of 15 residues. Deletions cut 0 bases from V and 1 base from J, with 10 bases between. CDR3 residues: CASSQESWGSYEQYF. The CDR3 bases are TGCGCCAGCAGCCAAGAGAGCTGGGGATCCTACGAGCAGTACTTC.

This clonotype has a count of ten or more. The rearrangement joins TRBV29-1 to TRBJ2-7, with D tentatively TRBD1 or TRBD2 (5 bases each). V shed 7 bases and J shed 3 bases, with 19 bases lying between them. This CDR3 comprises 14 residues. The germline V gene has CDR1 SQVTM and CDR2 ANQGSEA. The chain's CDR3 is CSASRGELFYEQYF. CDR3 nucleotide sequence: TGCAGCGCCTCTCGAGGGGAGTTGTTCTACGAGCAGTACTTC.

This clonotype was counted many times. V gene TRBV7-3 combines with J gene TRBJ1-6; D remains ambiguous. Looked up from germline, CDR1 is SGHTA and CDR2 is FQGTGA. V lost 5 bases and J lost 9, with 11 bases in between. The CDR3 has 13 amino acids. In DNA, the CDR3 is TGTGCCAGCAGCCTGGGCCTGGGTTCACCCCTCCACTTT. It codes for CASSLGLGSPLHF. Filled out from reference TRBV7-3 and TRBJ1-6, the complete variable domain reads GAGVSQTPSNKVTEKGKYVELRCDPISGHTALYWYRQSLGQGPEFLIYFQGTGAADDSGLPNDRFFAVRPEGSVSTLKIQRTERGDSAVYLCASSLGLGSPLHFGNGTRLTVT.

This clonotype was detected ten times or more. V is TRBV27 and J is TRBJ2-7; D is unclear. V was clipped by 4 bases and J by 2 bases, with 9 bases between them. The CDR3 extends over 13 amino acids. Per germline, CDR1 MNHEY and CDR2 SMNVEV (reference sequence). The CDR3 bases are TGTGCCAGCAGTTCCCCCCCGACCTACGAGCAGTACTTC. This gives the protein CASSSPPTYEQYF.

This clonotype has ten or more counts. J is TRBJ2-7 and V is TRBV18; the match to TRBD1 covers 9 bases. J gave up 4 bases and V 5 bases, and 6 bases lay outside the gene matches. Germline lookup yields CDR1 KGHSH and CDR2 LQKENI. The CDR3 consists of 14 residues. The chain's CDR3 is CASSTGTGRYEQYF. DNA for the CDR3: TGTGCCAGCTCAACCGGGACAGGGCGATACGAGCAGTACTTC.

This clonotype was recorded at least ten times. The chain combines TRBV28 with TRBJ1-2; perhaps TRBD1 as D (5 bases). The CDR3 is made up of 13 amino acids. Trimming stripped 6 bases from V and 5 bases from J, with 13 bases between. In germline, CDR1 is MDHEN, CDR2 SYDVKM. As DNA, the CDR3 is TGTGCCAGCAGCTCGGAGGGACCTTATGGCTACACCTTC. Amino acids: CASSSEGPYGYTF.